This is a list of T cell receptor beta chains from one sample in a study of PD-L1 blockade in urothelial cancer. Assay used: immunoSEQ multiplex PCR; TCRdb lists only in-frame clones, some missing. The sample holds 35,000 to 45,000 clones, about four fifths seen once. The source material was PBMCs, sampled around atezolizumab (anti-PD-L1) treatment. These receptor sequences come from a man between 60 and 75 years old with urothelial cancer. The CDR3 runs from the conserved cysteine through the conserved F or W. A D gene is named only where the DNA matches it firmly. Size is stated for part of the rows, as once, few or many counts, or as a class when the clone is expanded.

>-|TRBV12-2|-|TRBJ1-5
TGTGCAAGTCGCAGGATGAGACAGTACAATCAGCCCCAGCATTTT
CASRRMRQYNQPQHF
>-|TRBV7-3|-|TRBJ2-7
TGTGCCAGCAGCGAGGACTGGGTCTGGTACGAGCAGTACTTC
CASSEDWVWYEQYF
>-|TRBV9|-|TRBJ2-7
TGTGCCAGCAGCCAGACCGGGACTTCCTACGAGCAGTACTTC
CASSQTGTSYEQYF
>-|TRBV7-9|-|TRBJ2-7
TGTGCCAGCAGCGTCACAGTTTCCGGGACACCCTCCTACGAGCAGTACTTC
CASSVTVSGTPSYEQYF
>-|TRBV11-2|-|TRBJ1-1
TGTGCCAGCAGCCCCCCAGGACAGTTGAACACTGAAGCTTTCTTT
CASSPPGQLNTEAFF
>-|TRBV6-4|-|TRBJ2-1
TGTGCCAGCTCCCCGACAGTCGCCTCCTACAATGAGCAGTTCTTC
CASSPTVASYNEQFF
>TRBD2|TRBV7-2|-|TRBJ2-7
TGTGCCAGCAGCTTAGGCACTAGCGGGGGGACCTACGAGCAGTACTTC
CASSLGTSGGTYEQYF
>-|TRBV7-3|-|TRBJ2-2
TGTGCCAGCAGCTCCCTAACCGGGGAGCTGTTTTTT
CASSSLTGELFF
>-|TRBV30|-|TRBJ1-3
TGTGCCTGGTCTCACTTCCGGACAGCAGGAAACACCATATATTTT
CAWSHFRTAGNTIYF
>TRBD1|TRBV27|few|TRBJ1-6
TGTGCCAGCAGTTTTGGCGGACAGGGTAATTCACCCCTCCACTTT
CASSFGGQGNSPLHF
>TRBD1|TRBV6-5|-|TRBJ2-5
TGTGCCAGCAGTACAGGGGTGCGGCAGACCCAGTACTTC
CASSTGVRQTQYF
>TRBD1|TRBV9|medium-sized|TRBJ2-7
TGTGCCAGCAGCGTAGAGGGGACAGCAGGCCACGAGCAGTACTTC
CASSVEGTAGHEQYF
>TRBD1|TRBV4-1|-|TRBJ2-3
TGCGCCAGCAGCCCCCGACAGGGTGTAGATACGCAGTATTTT
CASSPRQGVDTQYF
>-|TRBV28|-|TRBJ2-7
TGTGCCAGCAGCACTCCTGTGGGGCCATACGAGCAGTACTTC
CASSTPVGPYEQYF
>-|TRBV2|-|TRBJ1-5
TGTGCCAGCAGTGATCGAGGTCAGCCCCAGCATTTT
CASSDRGQPQHF
>-|TRBV13|-|TRBJ1-4
TGTGCCAGCAGCTTACCCAGGGGAGCAACTAATGAAAAACTGTTTTTT
CASSLPRGATNEKLFF
>TRBD1|TRBV10-1|-|TRBJ1-1
TGCGCCATAAAGCCCGCCCGGACAGGGCCGAGGTACACTGAAGCTTTCTTT
CAIKPARTGPRYTEAFF
>-|TRBV5-4|-|TRBJ2-1
TGTGCCAGCAGCACGGACACAAGCTCCTACAATGAGCAGTTCTTC
CASSTDTSSYNEQFF
>TRBD1|TRBV19|-|TRBJ2-3
TGTGCCAGTAGTGTACAGGGGATAGATACGCAGTATTTT
CASSVQGIDTQYF
>-|TRBV6-1|-|TRBJ2-5
TGTGCCAGCAGTGAAGCGTTTGCGGGGATGAACCAGTACTTC
CASSEAFAGMNQYF
>TRBD2|TRBV12-5|few|TRBJ2-3
TGTGCTAGTGCGGCGGGGGTTACGCAGTATTTT
CASAAGVTQYF
>-|TRBV28|-|TRBJ1-5
TGTGCCAGCAGTTTACGACCTTGGAGGGGCCCCTATCAGCCCCAGCATTTT
CASSLRPWRGPYQPQHF
>-|TRBV28|-|TRBJ2-4
TGTGCCAGCAATTGGGGCAAGAGAAACATTCAGTACTTC
CASNWGKRNIQYF
>-|TRBV5-4|few|TRBJ1-6
TGTGCCAGCAGCTTGTCTGGCAGTGGTAATTCACCCCTCCACTTT
CASSLSGSGNSPLHF
>TRBD1|TRBV28|-|TRBJ2-5
TGTGCCAGCAGCCGCGGACAGGGTAGGCGAGAGACCCAGTACTTC
CASSRGQGRRETQYF
>TRBD1|TRBV18|-|TRBJ1-5
TGTGCCAGCTCGGGGACAGGGATGAATAGCAATCAGCCCCAGCATTTT
CASSGTGMNSNQPQHF